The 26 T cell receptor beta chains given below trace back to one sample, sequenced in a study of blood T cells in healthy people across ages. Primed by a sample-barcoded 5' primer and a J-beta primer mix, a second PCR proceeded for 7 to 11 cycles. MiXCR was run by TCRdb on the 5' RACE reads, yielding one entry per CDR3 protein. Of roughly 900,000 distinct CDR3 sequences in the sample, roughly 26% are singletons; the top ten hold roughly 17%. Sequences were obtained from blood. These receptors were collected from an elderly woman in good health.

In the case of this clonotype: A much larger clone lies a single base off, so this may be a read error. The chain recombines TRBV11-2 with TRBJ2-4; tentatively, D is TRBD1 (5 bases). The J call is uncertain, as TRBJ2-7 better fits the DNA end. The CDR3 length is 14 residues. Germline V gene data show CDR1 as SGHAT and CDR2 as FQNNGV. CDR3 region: CASNLSATANEQYF. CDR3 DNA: TGTGCCAGCAACTTATCCGCGACAGCAAACGAGCAGTACTTC.

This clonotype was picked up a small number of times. CDR3 region: CASSLSPATDTQYF. CDR3 bases: TGTGCCAGCAGCCTTAGTCCCGCCACAGATACGCAGTATTTT. The rearrangement joins TRBV3-1 to TRBJ2-3; D not certain. The CDR3 length is 14 residues. Germline V lookup: CDR1 LGHDT, CDR2 YNNKEL (reference sequence). V dropped 4 bases and J dropped 2 bases, with 10 bases sitting between them.

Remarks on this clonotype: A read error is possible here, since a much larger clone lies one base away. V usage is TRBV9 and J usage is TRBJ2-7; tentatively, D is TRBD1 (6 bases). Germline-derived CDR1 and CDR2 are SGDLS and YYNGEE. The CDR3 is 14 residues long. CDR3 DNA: TGTGCCTGCAGCGCCCGGACAGAGGACTACGAGCAGTACTTC. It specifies CACSARTEDYEQYF. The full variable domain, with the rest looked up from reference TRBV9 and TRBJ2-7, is DSGVTQTPKHLITATGQRVTLRCSPRSGDLSVYWYQQSLDQGLQFLIQYYNGEERAKGNILERFSAQQFPDLHSELNLSSLELGDSALYFCACSARTEDYEQYFGPGTRLTVT.

The CDR3, as DNA: TGTGCCAGCAGCTTAGATCATCCGGGCAGGGGCGAGCAGTACTTC. Amino acid sequence: CASSLDHPGRGEQYF. This chain connects TRBV7-9 to TRBJ2-4, with D possibly being TRBD1 (6 bases). The DNA end favors TRBJ2-7, so the J call may be wrong. The germline V gene has CDR1 SEHNR and CDR2 FQNEAQ (reference sequence). The CDR3 extends over 15 amino acids.

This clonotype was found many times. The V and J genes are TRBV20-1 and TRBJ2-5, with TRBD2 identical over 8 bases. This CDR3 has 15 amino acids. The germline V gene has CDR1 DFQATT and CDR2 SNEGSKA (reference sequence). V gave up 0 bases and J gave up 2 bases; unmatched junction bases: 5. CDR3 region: CSARETGTRQETQYF. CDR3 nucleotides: TGCAGTGCTAGAGAAACCGGGACTAGACAAGAGACCCAGTACTTC.

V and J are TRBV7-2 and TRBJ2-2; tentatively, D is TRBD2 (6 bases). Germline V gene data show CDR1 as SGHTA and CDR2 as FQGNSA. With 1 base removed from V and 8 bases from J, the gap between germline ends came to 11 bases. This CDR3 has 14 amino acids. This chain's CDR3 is CASSLGGVSGELFF. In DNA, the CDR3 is TGTGCCAGCAGCTTAGGGGGGGTTAGTGGGGAGCTGTTTTTT.

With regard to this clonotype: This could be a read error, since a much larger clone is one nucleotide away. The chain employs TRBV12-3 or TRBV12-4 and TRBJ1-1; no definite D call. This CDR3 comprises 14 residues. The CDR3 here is CASSPGRANAEAFF. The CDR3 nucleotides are TGTGCCAGCAGCCCCGGCCGAGCGAACGCTGAAGCTTTCTTT.

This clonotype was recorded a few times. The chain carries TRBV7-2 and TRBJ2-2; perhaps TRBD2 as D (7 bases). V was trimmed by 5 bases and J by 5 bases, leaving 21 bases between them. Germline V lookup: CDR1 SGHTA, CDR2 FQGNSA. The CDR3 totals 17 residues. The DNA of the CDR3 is TGTGCCAGCAGCCAAGGGTTGGGGGGGCCCTCAACCGGGGAGCTGTTTTTT. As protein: CASSQGLGGPSTGELFF.

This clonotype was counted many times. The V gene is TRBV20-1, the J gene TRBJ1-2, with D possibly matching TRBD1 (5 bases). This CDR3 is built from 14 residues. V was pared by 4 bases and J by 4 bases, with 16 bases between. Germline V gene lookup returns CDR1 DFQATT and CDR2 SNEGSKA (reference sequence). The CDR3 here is CSANPGRTSYGYTF. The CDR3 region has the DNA TGCAGTGCTAATCCGGGACGGACTAGCTATGGCTACACCTTC.

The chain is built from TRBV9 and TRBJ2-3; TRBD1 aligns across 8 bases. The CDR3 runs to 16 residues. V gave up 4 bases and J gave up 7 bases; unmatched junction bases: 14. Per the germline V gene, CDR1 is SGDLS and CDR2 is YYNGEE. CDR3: CASSLRDRNLRNTQYF. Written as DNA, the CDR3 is TGTGCCAGCAGCCTCAGGGACAGGAATTTACGAAATACGCAGTATTTT.

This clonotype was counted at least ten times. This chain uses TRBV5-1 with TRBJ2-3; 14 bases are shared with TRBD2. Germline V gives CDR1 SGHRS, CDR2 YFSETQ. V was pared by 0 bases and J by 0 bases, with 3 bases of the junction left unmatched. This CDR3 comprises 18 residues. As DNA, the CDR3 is TGCGCCAGCAGCTTGGGGGGACTAGCGGGGGTCAGCACAGATACGCAGTATTTT. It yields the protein CASSLGGLAGVSTDTQYF. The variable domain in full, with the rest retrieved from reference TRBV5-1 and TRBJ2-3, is KAGVTQTPRYLIKTRGQQVTLSCSPISGHRSVSWYQQTPGQGLQFLFEYFSETQRNKGNFPGRFSGRQFSNSRSEMNVSTLELGDSALYLCASSLGGLAGVSTDTQYFGPGTRLTVL.

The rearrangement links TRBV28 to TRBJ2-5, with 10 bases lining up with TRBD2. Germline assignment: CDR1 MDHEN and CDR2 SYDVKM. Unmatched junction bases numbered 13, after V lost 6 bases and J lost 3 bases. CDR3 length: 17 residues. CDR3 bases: TGTGCCAGCAGACGCCCAATACCTGGACTAGCGGAAGAGACCCAGTACTTC. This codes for CASRRPIPGLAEETQYF.

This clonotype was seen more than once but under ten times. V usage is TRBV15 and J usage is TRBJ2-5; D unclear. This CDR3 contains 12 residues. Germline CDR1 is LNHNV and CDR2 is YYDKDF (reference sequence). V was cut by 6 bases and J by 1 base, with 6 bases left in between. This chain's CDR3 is CATRVPQETQYF. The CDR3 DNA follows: TGTGCCACCAGAGTCCCCCAAGAGACCCAGTACTTC.

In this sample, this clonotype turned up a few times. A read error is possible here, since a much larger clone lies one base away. DNA of the CDR3: TGTACCAGCAGCCGAGGGACAACCAGGGGCAATCAGCCCCAGCATTTT. Translation gives CTSSRGTTRGNQPQHF. The rearrangement links TRBV7-8 to TRBJ1-5; TRBD1 might be the D (6 bases). The CDR3 runs to 16 residues. Per the germline V gene, CDR1 is SGHVS and CDR2 is FQNEAQ.

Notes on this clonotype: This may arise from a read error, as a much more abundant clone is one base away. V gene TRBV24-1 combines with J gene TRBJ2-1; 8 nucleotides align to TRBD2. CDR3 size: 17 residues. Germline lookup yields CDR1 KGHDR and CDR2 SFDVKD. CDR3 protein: CAASDVSGGSSYNEQFF. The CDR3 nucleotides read TGTGCCGCCAGTGATGTAAGCGGGGGATCCTCCTACAATGAGCAGTTCTTC.

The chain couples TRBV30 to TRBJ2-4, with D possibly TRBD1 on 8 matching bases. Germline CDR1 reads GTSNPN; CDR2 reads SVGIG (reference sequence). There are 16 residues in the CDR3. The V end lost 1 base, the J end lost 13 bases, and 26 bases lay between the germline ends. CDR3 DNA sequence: TGTGCCTGGAGTGGACGGGTATTATACAGGGGGAGGGAGCAGTACTTC. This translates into CAWSGRVLYRGREQYF.

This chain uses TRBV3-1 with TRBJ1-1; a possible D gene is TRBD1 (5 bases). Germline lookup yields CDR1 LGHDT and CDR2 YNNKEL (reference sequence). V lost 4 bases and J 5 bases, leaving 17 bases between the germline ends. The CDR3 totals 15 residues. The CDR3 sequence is CASSLARVFMTEAFF. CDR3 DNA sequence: TGTGCCAGCAGCCTGGCCAGGGTTTTTATGACTGAAGCTTTCTTT.

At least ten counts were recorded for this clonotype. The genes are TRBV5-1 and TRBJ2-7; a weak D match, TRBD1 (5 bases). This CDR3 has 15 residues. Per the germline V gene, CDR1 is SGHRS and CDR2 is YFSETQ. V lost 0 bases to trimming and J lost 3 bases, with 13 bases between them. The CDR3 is CASSLAPSTDYEQYF. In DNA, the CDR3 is TGCGCCAGCAGCTTGGCCCCCTCGACAGACTACGAGCAGTACTTC.

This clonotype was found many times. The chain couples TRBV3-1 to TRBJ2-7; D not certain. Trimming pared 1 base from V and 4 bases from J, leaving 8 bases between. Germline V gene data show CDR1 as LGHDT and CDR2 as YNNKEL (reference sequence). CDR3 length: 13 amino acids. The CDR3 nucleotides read TGTGCCAGCAGCCAAGGGCCCCCGTACGAGCAGTACTTC. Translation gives CASSQGPPYEQYF.

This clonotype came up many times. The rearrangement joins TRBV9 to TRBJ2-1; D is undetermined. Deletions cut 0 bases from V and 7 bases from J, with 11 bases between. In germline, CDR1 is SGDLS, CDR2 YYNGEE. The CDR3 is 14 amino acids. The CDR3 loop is CASSVGAPGNEQFF. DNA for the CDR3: TGTGCCAGCAGCGTAGGGGCGCCCGGGAATGAGCAGTTCTTC.

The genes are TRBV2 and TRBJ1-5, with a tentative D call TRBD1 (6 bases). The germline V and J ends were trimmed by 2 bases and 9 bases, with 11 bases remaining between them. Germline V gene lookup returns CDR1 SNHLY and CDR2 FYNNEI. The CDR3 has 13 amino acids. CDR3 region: CASSEIRGGPQHF. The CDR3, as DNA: TGTGCCAGCAGTGAAATCCGAGGGGGGCCCCAGCATTTT.

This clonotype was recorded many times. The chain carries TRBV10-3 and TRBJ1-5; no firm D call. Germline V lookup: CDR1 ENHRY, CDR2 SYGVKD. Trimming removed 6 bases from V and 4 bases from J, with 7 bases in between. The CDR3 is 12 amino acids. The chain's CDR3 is CAISEGNQPQHF. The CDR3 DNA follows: TGTGCCATCAGCGAGGGAAATCAGCCCCAGCATTTT.

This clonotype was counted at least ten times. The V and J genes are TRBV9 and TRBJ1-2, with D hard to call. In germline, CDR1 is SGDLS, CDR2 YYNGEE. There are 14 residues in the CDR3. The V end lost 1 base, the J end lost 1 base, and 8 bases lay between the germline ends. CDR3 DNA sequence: TGTGCCAGCAGCGTAAACACCTATAACTATGGCTACACCTTC. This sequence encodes CASSVNTYNYGYTF.

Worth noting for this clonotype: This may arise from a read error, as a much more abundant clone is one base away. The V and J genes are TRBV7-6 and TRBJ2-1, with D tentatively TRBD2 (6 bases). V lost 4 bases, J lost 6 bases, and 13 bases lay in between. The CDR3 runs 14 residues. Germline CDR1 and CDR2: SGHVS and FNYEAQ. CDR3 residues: CASSYMEGFNEQFF. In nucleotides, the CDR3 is TGTGCCAGCAGCTATATGGAGGGCTTCAATGAGCAGTTCTTC.

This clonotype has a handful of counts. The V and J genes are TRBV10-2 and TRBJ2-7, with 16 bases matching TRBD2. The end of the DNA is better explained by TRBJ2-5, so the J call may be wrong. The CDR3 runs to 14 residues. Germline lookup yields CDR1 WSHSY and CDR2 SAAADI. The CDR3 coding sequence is TGCGCCAGCAGGGGACTAGCGGGGGGGGAGACCCAGTACTTC. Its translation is CASRGLAGGETQYF.

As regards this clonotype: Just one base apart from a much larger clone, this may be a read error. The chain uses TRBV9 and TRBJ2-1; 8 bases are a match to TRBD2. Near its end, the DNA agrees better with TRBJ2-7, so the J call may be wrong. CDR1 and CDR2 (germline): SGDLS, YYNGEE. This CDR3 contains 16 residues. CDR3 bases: TGTGCCAGCAGCGTAGATACTAGCGGAATCTACAATGAGCAGTACTTC. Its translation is CASSVDTSGIYNEQYF.